The 32 T cell receptor beta chains listed next were all sequenced from one sample in a study of monozygotic twins with inflammatory bowel disease. TCRdb re-analyzed the 5' RACE reads; it lists each CDR3 protein once, without DNA. With about 140,000 distinct CDR3 sequences in the sample, the ten largest clones hold 2.4%. The sequencing input was blood. These receptors were taken from a human donor with ulcerative colitis or Crohn's disease, or a healthy co-twin of an affected twin (not recorded which).

The J gene is TRBJ2-7, the V gene TRBV10-3; lacking DNA, the TRBD1 call made by TCRdb goes unchecked. There are 15 residues in the CDR3. Germline V gene lookup returns CDR1 ENHRY and CDR2 SYGVKD. The CDR3 spells CAISEWGSKSNEQYF.

The V call is TRBV5-6, the J call TRBJ2-2; TCRdb's assignment of TRBD1 cannot be checked, as there is no DNA. The CDR3 is 15 residues long. Germline V gene lookup returns CDR1 SGHDT and CDR2 YYEEEE. The CDR3 sequence: CASSHRDTQSGELFF.

The J gene is TRBJ2-7, the V gene TRBV3-1; the D call of TRBD1 rests on TCRdb alone, since no DNA is present to check it. Germline V gene data show CDR1 as LGHDT and CDR2 as YNNKEL (reference sequence). The length of the CDR3 is 15 residues. The chain's CDR3 is CASSQDGGQAYEQYF.

This chain connects TRBV15 to TRBJ2-5. The CDR3 length is 14 residues. CDR1 is LNHNV, CDR2 YYDKDF, per germline (reference sequence). The CDR3 protein is CATSRDSRQETQYF.

This chain connects TRBV15 to TRBJ1-1; TCRdb designates TRBD1, a call that cannot be tested without DNA. Germline V gene lookup returns CDR1 LNHNV and CDR2 YYDKDF (reference sequence). This CDR3 has 17 residues. CDR3 loop: CATSSLLLGGQSTEAFF.

The chain carries TRBV7-8 and TRBJ2-7. The CDR3 runs to 15 residues. From germline, CDR1 is SGHVS and CDR2 FQNEAQ. The chain's CDR3 is CASSGRMEIPYEQYF.

The chain has TRBV10-3 and TRBJ1-5; as DNA is missing, the TRBD1 call by TCRdb cannot be tested. Germline CDR1 reads ENHRY; CDR2 reads SYGVKD. The CDR3 is 17 amino acids. The CDR3 spells CAISPTGLSLENQPQHF.

The V gene is TRBV18, the J gene TRBJ1-4; TCRdb outputs TRBD1, but without DNA this stays unchecked. CDR1 and CDR2 (germline): KGHSH, LQKENI. The CDR3 loop spans 14 amino acids. The CDR3 sequence: CASSPLQGGEKLFF.

This chain connects TRBV29-1 to TRBJ2-3; TCRdb's D call, TRBD1, is unchecked because there is no DNA. This CDR3 is 13 amino acids long. The V gene's germline CDR1 is SQVTM and CDR2 ANQGSEA. This CDR3 is CSVELGGTDTQYF.

The genes are TRBV5-1 and TRBJ2-4; TCRdb indicates TRBD1, and absent DNA this call remains unverified. This CDR3 region has 17 residues. Per the germline V gene, CDR1 is SGHRS and CDR2 is YFSETQ. Here the CDR3 reads CASSPLGDRLAGNIQYF.

The rearrangement uses TRBV27 and TRBJ2-1; TCRdb calls TRBD1, which cannot be checked without DNA. Germline V lookup: CDR1 MNHEY, CDR2 SMNVEV (reference sequence). The CDR3 has 16 residues. CDR3 protein: CASSLSRTGGHNEQFF.

V is TRBV6-5 and J is TRBJ1-1. Germline V lookup: CDR1 MNHEY, CDR2 SVGAGI. The CDR3 spans 13 residues. The CDR3 loop reads CASSYSSQVEAFF.

The chain has TRBV28 and TRBJ2-2; TCRdb calls TRBD1, which cannot be checked without DNA. Germline V gives CDR1 MDHEN, CDR2 SYDVKM. CDR3 length: 16 residues. The CDR3 sequence is CASSSAGTENTGELFF.

The rearrangement joins TRBV21-1 to TRBJ1-1; without DNA, the TCRdb call of TRBD1 cannot be checked. TRBV21-1 is a known pseudogene. The CDR3 loop spans 16 amino acids. CDR3 sequence: CASSKGEGQMNTEAFF.

The rearrangement links TRBV6-1 to TRBJ2-3; the TCRdb D gene call, TRBD1, has no DNA to confirm it. The CDR3 covers 15 residues. Germline V gene sequence: CDR1 MNHNS, CDR2 SASEGT. The CDR3: CASSLQGGGTDTQYF.

V gene TRBV7-2 combines with J gene TRBJ1-4; the TRBD1 assignment by TCRdb is unverifiable without DNA. Germline CDR1 is SGHTA and CDR2 is FQGNSA. The CDR3 is 14 residues long. The CDR3 here is CASSLNPQGEKLFF.

V and J are TRBV11-1 and TRBJ2-7. The CDR3 spans 15 residues. In germline, CDR1 is SGHAT, CDR2 FQDESV (reference sequence). This chain's CDR3 is CASSLVGQPTYEQYF.

V usage is TRBV5-1 and J usage is TRBJ2-1. The CDR3 sequence is 16 residues long. The germline V gene has CDR1 SGHRS and CDR2 YFSETQ. The CDR3 protein is CASSYGGGYNLNEQFF.

The chain carries TRBV5-1 and TRBJ2-3; the TRBD2 assignment by TCRdb is unverifiable without DNA. The CDR3 spans 15 residues. The germline V gene has CDR1 SGHRS and CDR2 YFSETQ. CDR3 residues: CASSLFTRPDDTQYF.

V gene TRBV6-2 or TRBV6-3 combines with J gene TRBJ2-2; no DNA is available, so the TRBD1 call from TCRdb remains unchecked. CDR3 length: 15 residues. The germline V gene encodes CDR1 MNHEY and CDR2 SVGEGT. CDR3 sequence: CASNRDRGFNGELFF.

The CDR3 region is CSAEDKRDTGELFF. This chain joins TRBV20-1 and TRBJ2-2; TCRdb names TRBD2, which stays unverified in the absence of DNA. The CDR3 spans 14 residues. Per the germline V gene, CDR1 is DFQATT and CDR2 is SNEGSKA (reference sequence).

The gene calls are TRBV7-2 and TRBJ2-7. Germline V lookup: CDR1 SGHTA, CDR2 FQGNSA. CDR3 size: 14 residues. The CDR3 spells CASSLTVRANEQYF.

The chain has TRBV5-1 and TRBJ2-7; TCRdb proposes TRBD2, but this gene call is untestable without DNA. The germline CDR1 and CDR2 sequences are SGHRS and YFSETQ. This CDR3 spans 15 amino acids. The CDR3 loop reads CASSLESDGSYEQYF.

The chain uses TRBV29-1 and TRBJ2-7; TCRdb's assignment of TRBD1 cannot be checked, as there is no DNA. The CDR3 has 12 amino acids. The germline gives CDR1 SQVTM, CDR2 ANQGSEA. Here the CDR3 reads CSIWTVGYEQYF.

This rearrangement joins TRBV7-3 to TRBJ1-6; TCRdb lists TRBD1, though no DNA is available to test this call. Germline V gene sequence: CDR1 SGHTA, CDR2 FQGTGA. This CDR3 is 15 amino acids long. This CDR3 is CASSPSTGGNSPLHF. The variable domain in full, completed from reference TRBV7-3 and TRBJ1-6, reads GAGVSQTPSNKVTEKGKYVELRCDPISGHTALYWYRQSLGQGPEFLIYFQGTGAADDSGLPNDRFFAVRPEGSVSTLKIQRTERGDSAVYLCASSPSTGGNSPLHFGNGTRLTVT.

The rearrangement joins TRBV21-1 to TRBJ1-2. TRBV21-1 is a documented pseudogene. The CDR3 consists of 14 residues. CDR3 loop: CASSKGGGDYGYTF.

The chain links TRBV20-1 to TRBJ1-6; TCRdb names TRBD1, which stays unverified in the absence of DNA. The CDR3 runs to 16 residues. Germline loops: CDR1 DFQATT, CDR2 SNEGSKA (reference sequence). The CDR3: CSADPPWTALNSPLHF.

The genes are TRBV6-9 and TRBJ1-1; TCRdb lists TRBD1, though no DNA is available to test this call. This CDR3 comprises 15 residues. The germline CDR1 and CDR2 sequences are MNHGY and SVAAGI. CDR3 protein: CASSYGRQGAAEAFF.

The chain has TRBV24-1 and TRBJ2-3; the D call from TCRdb, TRBD1, cannot be confirmed without DNA. Germline values: CDR1 KGHDR, CDR2 SFDVKD. This CDR3 spans 13 amino acids. CDR3 sequence: CATSDLTGFTQYF.

The J gene is TRBJ2-3, the V gene TRBV12-3 or TRBV12-4; TCRdb reports TRBD1, a call that lacks DNA to check it against. The CDR3 has 15 amino acids. This CDR3 reads CASSSDRAFTDTQYF.

This sequence joins TRBV20-1 and TRBJ1-5; as DNA is missing, the TRBD1 call by TCRdb cannot be tested. Germline CDR1 is DFQATT and CDR2 is SNEGSKA (reference sequence). The CDR3 spans 15 residues. The chain's CDR3 is CSARPIGGYNQPQHF.

This rearrangement joins TRBV5-6 to TRBJ2-2. The germline V gene has CDR1 SGHDT and CDR2 YYEEEE. The CDR3 totals 12 residues. CDR3: CASRVDFGELFF.